These 22 T cell receptor beta chains originate from one sample sequenced in a study of T cells in Graves' hyperthyroidism and ophthalmopathy. Using RNA transcripts as the source, TCR beta CDR3 regions were amplified. TCR CDR3 underwent first-round RT-PCR with the HTBI primer set. One entry per CDR3 protein results from TCRdb running MiXCR on the multiplex PCR reads. The sample carries about 340,000 distinct CDR3 sequences, over 15% recorded once. Specimen: blood. The receptors were sampled from a woman in her fifties or sixties with Graves' hyperthyroidism.

In its sample, this clonotype was seen a few times. The chain links TRBV5-6 to TRBJ2-7; 7 nucleotides align to TRBD1. The germline gives CDR1 SGHDT, CDR2 YYEEEE. Unmatched junction bases numbered 5, after V lost 6 bases and J lost 2 bases. The CDR3 runs 13 residues. The CDR3 sequence: CASTDGQAYEQYV. In DNA, the CDR3 is TGTGCCAGCACCGACGGACAGGCCTACGAGCAGTACGTC.

The chain recombines TRBV28 with TRBJ2-3, with 14 bases lining up with TRBD2. CDR3 length equals 18 residues. CDR1 and CDR2 (germline): MDHEN, SYDVKM. V dropped 6 bases and J dropped 5; count of bases not matched to a gene: 13. Written as DNA, the CDR3 is TGTGCCAGCAGGGCGAGGATGGGGACTAGCGGGAGAAAAGATACGCAGTATTTT. It yields the protein CASRARMGTSGRKDTQYF.

Details on this clonotype: One junction end does not reproduce the germline sequence, and a read error may be involved. The chain uses TRBV6-1 and TRBJ2-1; tentatively, D is TRBD1 (5 bases). The CDR3 is 12 residues long. The germline CDR1 and CDR2 sequences are MNHNS and SASEGT. The DNA of the CDR3 is TGTGCCAGCCGTGACAGAGGCGATGAGCAGTTCTTC. This gives the protein CASRDRGDEQFF.

This clonotype turned up a few times. The chain couples TRBV7-6 to TRBJ2-1, with no clear D. The CDR3 is 12 residues long. Trimming pared 1 base from V and 9 bases from J, leaving 7 bases between. Germline V lookup: CDR1 SGHVS, CDR2 FNYEAQ. DNA for the CDR3: TGTGCCAGCAGCTTAGGTCTTGGTGAGCAGTTCTTC. As protein: CASSLGLGEQFF. Filled out from reference TRBV7-6 and TRBJ2-1, the complete variable domain reads GAGVSQSPRYKVTKRGQDVALRCDPISGHVSLYWYRQALGQGPEFLTYFNYEAQQDKSGLPNDRFSAERPEGSISTLTIQRTEQRDSAMYRCASSLGLGEQFFGPGTRLTVL.

This clonotype was detected many times. The J gene is TRBJ1-2, the V gene TRBV5-1, with 9 bases aligning to TRBD1. CDR1 SGHRS and CDR2 YFSETQ come from the germline V gene. The length of the CDR3 is 17 residues. V lost 4 bases to trimming and J lost 3 bases; unmatched junction nucleotides: 13. The CDR3 protein is CASSPTGGRVGDYGYTF. Here the CDR3 DNA reads TGCGCCAGCAGCCCAACAGGGGGCCGTGTCGGCGACTATGGCTACACCTTC.

This clonotype has a handful of counts. V usage is TRBV5-1 and J usage is TRBJ2-3, with D possibly being TRBD1 (5 bases). Trimming stripped 3 bases from V and 2 bases from J, with 19 bases between. CDR3 length: 17 residues. Germline CDR1 reads SGHRS; CDR2 reads YFSETQ. CDR3 in amino acids: CASSWGGATLYTDTQYF. CDR3 DNA sequence: TGCGCCAGCAGCTGGGGTGGGGCCACTCTTTACACAGATACGCAGTATTTT.

This clonotype has just a few counts. The chain is built from TRBV6-1 and TRBJ2-1; D ambiguous. The CDR3 covers 14 residues. The V end was cut by 3 bases, the J end by 7 bases, with 13 bases between. Germline V lookup: CDR1 MNHNS, CDR2 SASEGT. CDR3 DNA sequence: TGTGCCAGCAGTGAGTTTATACCGACAAATGAGCAGTTCTTC. Its protein product is CASSEFIPTNEQFF.

This clonotype was picked up a small number of times. The chain links TRBV12-3 or TRBV12-4 to TRBJ1-2; the match to TRBD1 covers 10 bases. The CDR3 is made up of 14 amino acids. V shed 6 bases, J shed 8 bases, and the junction held 9 bases outside the gene matches. CDR3 sequence reads: CASSARGQGTGYTF. CDR3 in DNA: TGTGCCAGCAGCGCCAGGGGACAGGGGACCGGCTACACCTTC.

This clonotype was counted many times. The chain carries TRBV15 and TRBJ2-5, with TRBD2 identical over 8 bases. The CDR3 runs 15 residues. Germline V gene lookup returns CDR1 LNHNV and CDR2 YYDKDF (reference sequence). The V and J ends lost 2 bases and 3 bases, in that order; junction bases with no gene match: 5. The CDR3 protein is CATSRSPAGEETQYF. The DNA for the CDR3 is TGTGCCACCAGCAGATCCCCAGCGGGGGAAGAGACCCAGTACTTC.

The chain recombines TRBV12-5 with TRBJ1-5; D ambiguous. V was trimmed by 1 base and J by 3 bases, leaving 4 bases between them. The CDR3 totals 13 residues. Germline CDR1 reads LGHNT; CDR2 reads FRNRAP. The chain's CDR3 is CASGLEDNQPQHF. The CDR3 nucleotides read TGTGCTAGTGGTTTGGAAGACAATCAGCCCCAGCATTTT.

This clonotype has ten or more counts. The CDR3 DNA is TGTGCCAGCAGTTTGGTGGACATAACCTACGAGCAGTACTTC. Residues: CASSLVDITYEQYF. The V and J genes are TRBV28 and TRBJ2-7; TRBD1 might be the D (5 bases). The germline gives CDR1 MDHEN, CDR2 SYDVKM. This CDR3 is 14 amino acids long. Trimming cost V 3 bases and J 2 bases, with 11 bases left between them.

This clonotype has just a few counts. This chain joins TRBV30 and TRBJ1-1, with TRBD1 identical over 8 bases. V shed 4 bases and J 1 base; nucleotides not matched to a gene: 8. CDR3 length equals 15 residues. Germline lookup yields CDR1 GTSNPN and CDR2 SVGIG (reference sequence). CDR3 bases: TGTGCCTGGACCCCTCTGGACAGGGAGAACACTGAAGCTTTCTTT. It codes for CAWTPLDRENTEAFF.

This clonotype has a handful of counts. This chain links TRBV20-1 with TRBJ2-3, with TRBD1 identical over 9 bases. In germline, CDR1 is DFQATT, CDR2 SNEGSKA (reference sequence). J gave up 3 bases and V 6 bases, and 7 bases lay outside the gene matches. CDR3 length equals 14 residues. CDR3 protein: CSARTGAGTDTQYF. In DNA, the CDR3 is TGCAGTGCAAGGACAGGGGCAGGGACAGATACGCAGTATTTT.

The CDR3 spells CASKQGAFGYTF. The DNA for the CDR3 is TGTGCCAGCAAACAGGGGGCGTTTGGCTACACCTTC. The chain uses TRBV28 and TRBJ1-2, with 9 bases aligning to TRBD1. This CDR3 comprises 12 residues. Trimming removed 7 bases from V and 7 bases from J; junction bases left unmatched: 4. Germline CDR1 reads MDHEN; CDR2 reads SYDVKM.

This clonotype has a count of ten or more. The V call is TRBV20-1, the J call TRBJ1-5; the D is unclear. The CDR3 contains 17 residues. The germline V and J ends were trimmed by 1 base and 1 base, with 17 bases remaining between them. In germline, CDR1 is DFQATT, CDR2 SNEGSKA (reference sequence). The CDR3 loop reads CSARVRGTAGSNQPQHF. The CDR3, as DNA: TGCAGTGCTAGAGTCCGAGGAACGGCAGGAAGCAATCAGCCCCAGCATTTT.

This clonotype was observed a handful of times. The CDR3 DNA is TGCGCCAGCAGCCCCCATAGCGGGAGAACACACAATGAGCAGTTCTTC. It yields the protein CASSPHSGRTHNEQFF. The chain is built from TRBV4-1 and TRBJ2-1, with 9 bases aligning to TRBD2. The V gene's germline CDR1 is MGHRA and CDR2 YSYEKL. Trimming removed 4 bases from V and 5 bases from J; junction bases left unmatched: 9. This CDR3 is 16 amino acids long.

The chain is built from TRBV30 and TRBJ1-3; D remains unclear. The CDR3 loop spans 16 amino acids. In germline, CDR1 is GTSNPN, CDR2 SVGIG (reference sequence). Trimming stripped 2 bases from V and 0 bases from J, with 14 bases between. The CDR3 nucleotides read TGTGCCTGGAGTCGAGCCCGGACTAACTCTGGAAACACCATATATTTT. As protein: CAWSRARTNSGNTIYF.

At least ten counts were recorded for this clonotype. The chain employs TRBV6-1 and TRBJ2-2; D is unresolved. The CDR3 runs 14 residues. Trimming left V 6 bases short and J 6 bases short, with 14 bases between. Germline V gene lookup returns CDR1 MNHNS and CDR2 SASEGT. This CDR3 reads CASSPTTTPGELFF. The CDR3 nucleotides read TGTGCCAGCAGCCCAACCACGACACCCGGGGAGCTGTTTTTT.

V usage is TRBV6-1 and J usage is TRBJ2-7; D tentatively fits TRBD1 or TRBD2 (5 bases each). Trimming took off 6 bases at V and 6 bases at J, with 18 bases between the two ends. Germline V gene lookup returns CDR1 MNHNS and CDR2 SASEGT. The CDR3 is 14 amino acids. CDR3 sequence (DNA): TGTGCCAGCAGCCCCCGGGACCCCAACGGCGAGCAGTACTTC. This codes for CASSPRDPNGEQYF.

Points on this clonotype: This could be a read error, since a much larger clone is one nucleotide away. J is TRBJ2-7 and V is TRBV2, with no clear D. The V gene's germline CDR1 is SNHLY and CDR2 FYNNEI. The CDR3 extends over 12 amino acids. The CDR3 spells CASSEGLYERYF. In DNA, the CDR3 is TGTGCCAGCAGTGAGGGCCTCTACGAGCGGTACTTC.

Many counts were recorded for this clonotype. This chain connects TRBV3-1 to TRBJ1-2; the D gene is possibly TRBD1 (5 bases). The ends were cut back, 3 bases at V and 2 bases at J, with 16 bases in the middle. Germline loops: CDR1 LGHDT, CDR2 YNNKEL (reference sequence). The CDR3 is made up of 16 amino acids. The CDR3 loop reads CASSHYYVDRNYGYTF. DNA of the CDR3: TGTGCCAGCAGCCATTATTACGTCGACAGAAACTATGGCTACACCTTC. The full variable domain, with the rest looked up from reference TRBV3-1 and TRBJ1-2, is DTAVSQTPKYLVTQMGNDKSIKCEQNLGHDTMYWYKQDSKKFLKIMFSYNNKELIINETVPNRFSPKSPDKAHLNLHINSLELGDSAVYFCASSHYYVDRNYGYTFGSGTRLTVV.

The rearrangement links TRBV5-1 to TRBJ2-2; D is unresolved. The V end was cut by 4 bases, the J end by 5 bases, with 9 bases between. The CDR3 loop spans 13 amino acids. Germline V gives CDR1 SGHRS, CDR2 YFSETQ. The chain's CDR3 is CASSPDGTGELFF. CDR3 in DNA: TGCGCCAGCAGCCCGGATGGAACCGGGGAGCTGTTTTTT.